This is a list of T cell receptor beta chains from one sample in a study of blood T cell repertoires in COVID-19. The protocol was immunoSEQ multiplex PCR, while the TCRdb copy is restricted to in-frame clones and leaves out a portion. Of approximately 200,000 clones listed, 86% are singletons. Material for sequencing was peripheral blood. Source of these receptors: a man aged 45-65 years with acute or convalescent COVID-19. The CDR3 runs from the conserved cysteine through the conserved F or W. D genes are given only for firm matches. Size is stated for part of the rows, as once, few or many counts, or as a class when the clone is expanded.

abundance | j_gene | v_gene | d_gene | CDR3aa | CDR3nt
- | TRBJ2-1 | TRBV6-5 | TRBD1 | CASSNRGGEQFF | TGTGCCAGCAGCAACAGGGGTGGTGAGCAGTTCTTC
- | TRBJ2-5 | TRBV4-1 | - | CASSQELDRPETQYF | TGCGCCAGCAGCCAAGAACTCGACAGACCAGAGACCCAGTACTTC
- | TRBJ2-3 | TRBV5-1 | TRBD2 | CASSSSAGGDTDTQYF | TGCGCCAGCAGCTCGTCAGCGGGGGGGGACACAGATACGCAGTATTTT
- | TRBJ1-5 | TRBV5-6 | - | CASSLDAGRLVQPQHF | TGTGCCAGCAGCTTGGATGCAGGGCGGTTAGTGCAGCCCCAGCATTTT
- | TRBJ1-5 | TRBV10-3 | TRBD1 | CAISGSSDRANQPQHF | TGTGCCATCAGTGGCAGTTCTGACAGGGCCAATCAGCCCCAGCATTTT
- | TRBJ2-6 | TRBV6-5 | - | CASSSAATGANVLTF | TGTGCCAGCAGTTCTGCGGCGACTGGGGCCAACGTCCTGACTTTC
- | TRBJ1-5 | TRBV12-5 | - | CASGFEGSYNQPQHF | TGTGCTAGTGGTTTCGAAGGGAGTTACAATCAGCCCCAGCATTTT
- | TRBJ1-1 | TRBV6-5 | - | CASRLQGNTEAFF | TGTGCCAGCAGGTTACAGGGGAACACTGAAGCTTTCTTT
- | TRBJ2-2 | TRBV5-4 | TRBD2 | CASSWGGGRNTGELFF | TGTGCCAGCAGCTGGGGCGGGGGTCGAAACACCGGGGAGCTGTTTTTT
- | TRBJ2-3 | TRBV6-6 | - | CASSTTRARGSDTQYF | TGTGCCAGCAGCACTACTAGGGCTAGAGGTTCAGATACGCAGTATTTT
- | TRBJ1-4 | TRBV7-9 | - | CASSLTATNEKLFF | TGTGCCAGCAGTCTGACAGCAACTAATGAAAAACTGTTTTTT
- | TRBJ2-1 | TRBV7-2 | TRBD1 | CASSSNGQGYYNEQFF | TGTGCCAGCAGCTCTAACGGACAGGGATACTACAATGAGCAGTTCTTC
once | TRBJ1-3 | TRBV12-5 | - | CASDPGAGNTIYF | TGTGCTAGTGACCCCGGGGCTGGAAACACCATATATTTT
- | TRBJ1-4 | TRBV7-9 | - | CASSLGLTNEKLFF | TGTGCCAGCAGCTTAGGACTGACTAATGAAAAACTGTTTTTT
- | TRBJ1-1 | TRBV6-6 | - | CASSYDAGVNTEAFF | TGTGCCAGCAGTTACGACGCAGGGGTGAACACTGAAGCTTTCTTT
- | TRBJ1-5 | TRBV6-5 | - | CASRPHGNQPQHF | TGTGCCAGCAGGCCACACGGGAATCAGCCCCAGCATTTT
- | TRBJ1-1 | TRBV10-3 | - | CAISESGGFGTEAFF | TGTGCCATCAGTGAGTCCGGAGGGTTTGGGACTGAAGCTTTCTTT
- | TRBJ1-6 | TRBV4-1 | TRBD1 | CASREGDRDNSPLHF | TGCGCCAGCCGAGAGGGGGACAGGGACAATTCACCCCTCCACTTT
- | TRBJ1-2 | TRBV29-1 | - | CSARRDTNYGYTF | TGCAGCGCCCGCCGCGACACCAACTATGGCTACACCTTC
- | TRBJ1-2 | TRBV5-6 | TRBD1 | CASSNIPGQEGYGYTF | TGTGCCAGCAGCAATATTCCGGGACAGGAGGGCTATGGCTACACCTTC
- | TRBJ1-2 | TRBV5-5 | TRBD1 | CASSPRQGTISGYTF | TGTGCCAGCAGCCCTCGACAGGGGACGATCTCTGGCTACACCTTC
- | TRBJ1-2 | TRBV27 | - | CASSLAGGDYGYTF | TGTGCCAGCAGTTTGGCTGGGGGCGACTATGGCTACACCTTC
- | TRBJ2-2 | TRBV7-3 | - | CASSLDRRNTGELFF | TGTGCCAGCAGCTTAGACAGGCGGAACACCGGGGAGCTGTTTTTT
- | TRBJ1-1 | TRBV19 | TRBD1 | CASSRQGVNTEAFF | TGTGCCAGTAGCCGACAGGGGGTGAACACTGAAGCTTTCTTT
- | TRBJ2-7 | TRBV7-7 | TRBD1 | CASSLGTGPGYEQYF | TGTGCCAGCAGCTTAGGGACAGGTCCTGGGTACGAGCAGTACTTC
- | TRBJ1-3 | TRBV7-9 | - | CASSHHRDKGNTIYF | TGTGCCAGCTCCCACCACCGGGACAAAGGAAACACCATATATTTT
- | TRBJ2-2 | TRBV10-2 | TRBD1 | CASTGGTGELFF | TGCGCCAGTACAGGGGGCACCGGGGAGCTGTTTTTT
once | TRBJ2-1 | TRBV29-1 | TRBD2 | CSVTRGGSYNEQFF | TGCAGCGTTACACGGGGGGGGAGTTACAATGAGCAGTTCTTC
- | TRBJ2-1 | TRBV11-2 | TRBD2 | CASSLFGLVHYNEQFF | TGTGCCAGCAGCTTATTTGGACTAGTTCATTACAATGAGCAGTTCTTC
- | TRBJ2-3 | TRBV30 | TRBD2 | CAWNGGGEDTQYF | TGTGCCTGGAATGGTGGGGGGGAAGATACGCAGTATTTT
- | TRBJ1-1 | TRBV5-1 | TRBD1 | CASSLTSGQGGNTEAFF | TGCGCCAGCAGCCTAACCTCGGGACAGGGGGGAAACACTGAAGCTTTCTTT